Following are 20 T cell receptor beta chains from one sample sequenced in a study of T cells after yellow fever vaccination. TCRdb passed the 5' RACE reads through MiXCR, listing each CDR3 protein once. The repertoire holds some 80,000 distinct CDR3 sequences, approximately 12% seen once, with about 22% in the top ten. This specimen was CD8+ T cells not binding an NS4B(214-222) dextramer, sorted from PBMCs, taken roughly 23 days after the first yellow fever vaccination. The receptors stem from a man between 18 and 35 years old who received the YFV17D yellow fever vaccine.

Written as DNA, the CDR3 is TGCGCCAGCACCATGGGGGACAGGGAGAGCACAGATACGCAGTATTTT. Translating gives CASTMGDRESTDTQYF. The V and J genes are TRBV5-1 and TRBJ2-3, with 9 bases identical to TRBD1. This CDR3 spans 16 amino acids. The J segment lost 0 bases and the V segment lost 6 bases, leaving 8 bases of the junction unmatched. The germline gives CDR1 SGHRS, CDR2 YFSETQ.

This clonotype came up many times. The CDR3 region is CASSPPTSGVGDTQYF. The CDR3 nucleotides are TGTGCCAGCTCACCACCGACTAGCGGGGTCGGAGATACGCAGTATTTT. The chain combines TRBV18 with TRBJ2-3; 11 bases match TRBD2. CDR1 and CDR2 from the germline V gene are KGHSH and LQKENI. The CDR3 spans 16 residues. The ends lost 0 bases at V and 5 bases at J; junction bases unmatched: 4.

The chain carries TRBV6-1 and TRBJ2-7; 8 bases are a match to TRBD1. In germline, CDR1 is MNHNS, CDR2 SASEGT. The CDR3 has 13 residues. V lost 6 bases, J lost 3 bases, and 4 bases stayed unmatched. The CDR3 spells CASSADRDYEQYF. The CDR3 DNA sequence: TGTGCCAGCAGCGCGGACAGGGACTACGAGCAGTACTTC.

The chain links TRBV20-1 to TRBJ2-7; TRBD2 might be the D (5 bases). CDR3 length: 16 residues. Germline V gene sequence: CDR1 DFQATT, CDR2 SNEGSKA (reference sequence). The V end lost 5 bases, the J end lost 4 bases, and 24 bases lay between the germline ends. CDR3 bases: TGCAGTGCTTCCTCCTCGACTTTTCTTCGGGGTTACGAGCAGTACTTC. It specifies CSASSSTFLRGYEQYF.

This clonotype was seen a few times. The V call is TRBV28, the J call TRBJ1-5; D is uncertain. Germline CDR1 reads MDHEN; CDR2 reads SYDVKM. The CDR3 loop spans 14 amino acids. The V and J ends lost 6 bases and 4 bases respectively, with 13 bases between them. CDR3 region: CASSPWLGNQPQHF. CDR3 bases: TGTGCCAGCAGCCCTTGGTTGGGGAATCAGCCCCAGCATTTT. The full variable domain, rest sourced from reference TRBV28 and TRBJ1-5, is DVKVTQSSRYLVKRTGEKVFLECVQDMDHENMFWYRQDPGLGLRLIYFSYDVKMKEKGDIPEGYSVSREKKERFSLILESASTNQTSMYLCASSPWLGNQPQHFGDGTRLSIL.

The rearrangement joins TRBV6-5 to TRBJ2-5; TRBD2 matches 12 bases. Per the germline V gene, CDR1 is MNHEY and CDR2 is SVGAGI. The length of the CDR3 is 16 residues. V trimming: 5 bases; J trimming: 5 bases; junction bases outside the gene matches: 9. The CDR3 sequence is CASSLLAGGTAETQYF. Written as DNA, the CDR3 is TGTGCCAGCAGTCTGCTAGCGGGGGGGACAGCGGAGACCCAGTACTTC.

The chain links TRBV4-2 to TRBJ2-5, with D perhaps TRBD2 (5 bases). Trimming took off 0 bases at V and 4 bases at J, with 9 bases between the two ends. This CDR3 region has 14 residues. The V gene's germline CDR1 is LGHNA and CDR2 YNFKEQ. The CDR3 protein is CASSQEAAAETQYF. CDR3 bases: TGTGCCAGCAGCCAAGAAGCGGCGGCAGAGACCCAGTACTTC.

This clonotype was recorded a few times. The chain combines TRBV5-6 with TRBJ1-1; 10 nucleotides align to TRBD1. This CDR3 is built from 17 residues. The germline CDR1 and CDR2 sequences are SGHDT and YYEEEE. After removal of 5 bases from V and 4 bases from J, the junction contained 14 bases not matched to a gene. Here the CDR3 DNA reads TGTGCCAGCAGTTCCGGGACAGGGGCCTTTTATCGCACTGAAGCTTTCTTT. Translation gives CASSSGTGAFYRTEAFF.

The chain couples TRBV7-9 to TRBJ1-5; the D is unclear. Germline V lookup: CDR1 SEHNR, CDR2 FQNEAQ (reference sequence). The CDR3 is 14 residues long. Trimming cost V 10 bases and J 0 bases, with 13 bases left between them. CDR3 in amino acids: CATTRVLSNQPQHF. The CDR3 nucleotides are TGTGCCACCACCCGGGTACTTAGCAATCAGCCCCAGCATTTT.

The chain carries TRBV2 and TRBJ2-7, with a tentative D call TRBD2 (5 bases). Germline V gene sequence: CDR1 SNHLY, CDR2 FYNNEI. Deletions cut 3 bases from V and 5 bases from J, with 14 bases between. This CDR3 has 14 amino acids. The CDR3 loop reads CASSEGRRHDEQYV. The CDR3 DNA reads TGTGCCAGCAGTGAGGGCAGGAGGCACGACGAGCAGTACGTC.

This clonotype has a handful of counts. V is TRBV5-1 and J is TRBJ1-1, with a weak D call TRBD1 (6 bases). Germline V CDR1 and CDR2: SGHRS, YFSETQ. CDR3 length: 11 residues. V lost 1 base, J lost 8 bases, and 6 bases lay in between. CDR3 bases: TGCGCCAGCAGCTTGACAGGGGAAGCTTTCTTT. It codes for CASSLTGEAFF.

This clonotype has only a few counts. The chain uses TRBV27 and TRBJ1-4; D is unclear. Trimming took off 6 bases at V and 8 bases at J, with 22 bases between the two ends. This CDR3 has 16 amino acids. Germline V lookup: CDR1 MNHEY, CDR2 SMNVEV (reference sequence). The CDR3 protein is CASSLNAVWVREKLFF. The CDR3 nucleotides are TGTGCCAGCAGCCTAAATGCCGTTTGGGTCCGGGAAAAACTGTTTTTT.

In this sample, this clonotype turned up a few times. The CDR3 spells CASSLLGIYEQYF. As DNA, the CDR3 is TGTGCCAGCAGTTTGCTAGGTATCTACGAGCAGTACTTC. V usage is TRBV6-2 or TRBV6-3 and J usage is TRBJ2-7, with D unresolved. Trimming stripped 4 bases from V and 3 bases from J, with 10 bases between. This CDR3 is 13 amino acids long. Germline CDR1 is MNHEY and CDR2 is SVGEGT.

This clonotype was seen only a few times. The chain combines TRBV7-2 with TRBJ2-1; 12 bases line up with TRBD2. The J segment lost 8 bases and the V segment lost 5 bases, leaving 13 bases of the junction unmatched. The germline CDR1 and CDR2 sequences are SGHTA and FQGNSA. The CDR3 consists of 17 residues. The CDR3 loop reads CASSAPSGGALNDEQFF. In nucleotides, the CDR3 is TGTGCCAGCAGCGCCCCTAGCGGGGGGGCTCTAAACGATGAGCAGTTCTTC.

The V call is TRBV7-9, the J call TRBJ1-4; unclear D gene. Germline CDR1 SEHNR, CDR2 FQNEAQ (reference sequence). The CDR3 is 14 amino acids. Trimming took off 6 bases at V and 8 bases at J, with 16 bases between the two ends. CDR3 in DNA: TGTGCCAGCAGTTACGACTTTGGAAGCGAAAAACTGTTTTTT. This encodes CASSYDFGSEKLFF. The full variable domain, with the rest looked up from reference TRBV7-9 and TRBJ1-4, is DTGVSQNPRHKITKRGQNVTFRCDPISEHNRLYWYRQTLGQGPEFLTYFQNEAQLEKSRLLSDRFSAERPKGSFSTLEIQRTEQGDSAMYLCASSYDFGSEKLFFGSGTQLSVL.

This clonotype was seen a handful of times. The V gene is TRBV12-3 or TRBV12-4, the J gene TRBJ2-7, with D perhaps matching TRBD2 (6 bases). The CDR3 has 13 amino acids. V was shortened by 7 bases and J by 3 bases, with 13 bases between the two germline ends. The CDR3 loop is CASTMGGRYEQYF. The CDR3 DNA reads as TGTGCCAGCACCATGGGGGGACGCTACGAGCAGTACTTC.

This chain connects TRBV2 to TRBJ2-4; D gene unclear. Germline V gene data show CDR1 as SNHLY and CDR2 as FYNNEI. The CDR3 covers 12 residues. Trimming pared 6 bases from V and 1 base from J, leaving 4 bases between. The CDR3 DNA sequence: TGTGCCAGCAGGGGGGCCAAAAACATTCAGTACTTC. Protein product: CASRGAKNIQYF.

There are a few counts of this clonotype. The chain has TRBV25-1 and TRBJ1-2; D might be TRBD1 (5 bases). CDR1 MGHDK and CDR2 SYGVNS come from the germline V gene. Deletions cut 3 bases from V and 4 bases from J, with 18 bases between. CDR3 size: 16 residues. CDR3 amino acids: CASSEVQDPLGYGYTF. CDR3 in DNA: TGTGCCAGCAGTGAGGTACAGGACCCCCTTGGCTATGGCTACACCTTC.

The V call is TRBV4-2, the J call TRBJ2-5; D unresolved. Per germline, CDR1 LGHNA and CDR2 YNFKEQ. V shed 1 base and J shed 5 bases, with 8 bases lying between them. The CDR3 covers 13 residues. The CDR3 nucleotides read TGTGCCAGCAGCCAAGTGGTAATGGAGACCCAGTACTTC. Its translation is CASSQVVMETQYF.

The rearrangement uses TRBV11-2 and TRBJ2-4; no clear D. Germline V gene data show CDR1 as SGHAT and CDR2 as FQNNGV. V was shortened by 1 base and J by 0 bases, with 10 bases between the two germline ends. The CDR3 runs to 16 residues. CDR3 protein: CASSLGQSLAKNIQYF. CDR3 coding DNA: TGTGCCAGCAGCTTAGGCCAGAGCCTAGCCAAAAACATTCAGTACTTC.